These T cell receptor beta chains were read from a single sample in a study of shared clonotypes between healthy human individuals. Profiling relied on immunoSEQ multiplex PCR, and the TCRdb table lists in-frame clones only, not all of them. The data show about 2.4 million clones, 80% to 95% seen once. Material: naive CD4+ T cells from PBMCs. These receptor sequences come from a man between 18 and 35 years old in good health. Some clones in this sample may be carry-over from other donors' samples. Each CDR3 is given with its conserved first and last residue. D genes are given only for firm matches. Clone sizes are given selectively: once, few, many, or a class where the clone is expanded.

CDR3 protein	CDR3 DNA	D gene	V gene	clone size	J gene
CASMDMGEAEAFF	TGTGCCAGTATGGACATGGGAGAGGCTGAAGCTTTCTTT	.	TRBV19	.	TRBJ1-1
CASSPAGTGAYEQYF	TGTGCCAGCAGTCCTGCAGGGACAGGAGCCTACGAGCAGTACTTC	TRBD1	TRBV28	.	TRBJ2-7
CASSFLRGHSPYEQYF	TGTGCCAGCAGCTTCCTGAGGGGACACTCCCCCTACGAGCAGTACTTC	.	TRBV7-9	.	TRBJ2-7
CASSFFKYGYTF	TGTGCCAGCAGTTTCTTCAAGTATGGCTACACCTTC	.	TRBV28	.	TRBJ1-2
CAQAGSHQETQYF	TGTGCCCAAGCGGGGTCCCACCAAGAGACCCAGTACTTC	TRBD2	TRBV30	.	TRBJ2-5
CASSFNWRTEAFF	TGTGCCAGCAGTTTTAACTGGCGCACTGAAGCTTTCTTT	.	TRBV27	.	TRBJ1-1
CASSLRDRTYQGYTF	TGTGCCAGCTCACTCAGGGACAGGACCTATCAAGGCTACACCTTC	TRBD1	TRBV18	.	TRBJ1-2
CASSPGSGSEQFF	TGTGCCAGCTCACCAGGGTCAGGGAGCGAGCAGTTCTTC	.	TRBV18	.	TRBJ2-1
CASSLAPSYEQYF	TGTGCCAGCAGCTTAGCTCCGTCCTACGAGCAGTACTTC	.	TRBV11-3	.	TRBJ2-7
CASSLQGGTGNTIYF	TGTGCCAGCAGCCTCCAGGGAGGGACTGGAAACACCATATATTTT	.	TRBV7-2	.	TRBJ1-3
CASSERGWGGSRETQYF	TGTGCCAGCAGCGAAAGGGGGTGGGGGGGCTCGAGAGAGACCCAGTACTTC	.	TRBV6-1	.	TRBJ2-5
CASSRPGGSGNTIYF	TGTGCCAGCAGTAGACCGGGGGGCTCTGGAAACACCATATATTTT	.	TRBV6-5	.	TRBJ1-3
CASSPTRTGANSPLHF	TGTGCCAGCAGCCCCACCCGGACAGGGGCAAATTCACCCCTCCACTTT	TRBD1	TRBV7-9	.	TRBJ1-6
CASSYGGDTEAFF	TGTGCCAGCAGTTACGGAGGGGACACTGAAGCTTTCTTT	.	TRBV6-6	.	TRBJ1-1
CASSPRQGNYEQYF	TGTGCCAGCTCACCTCGACAGGGGAACTACGAGCAGTACTTC	TRBD1	TRBV18	once	TRBJ2-7
CSARRRTEAFF	TGCAGTGCTAGAAGGCGGACTGAAGCTTTCTTT	.	TRBV20-1	.	TRBJ1-1
CASSAGVNSYEQYF	TGCGCCAGCTCTGCGGGGGTCAACTCCTACGAGCAGTACTTC	TRBD2	TRBV10-1	.	TRBJ2-7
CASSQAGTAAEKLFF	TGCGCCAGCAGCCAAGCGGGAACAGCCGCTGAAAAACTGTTTTTT	.	TRBV4-3	.	TRBJ1-4
CASTQQWWTDDQPQHF	TGTGCCAGCACACAACAGTGGTGGACGGATGATCAGCCCCAGCATTTT	.	TRBV7-8	.	TRBJ1-5
CASSSGIARRETQYF	TGTGCCAGCAGCTCCGGGATCGCACGGCGGGAGACCCAGTACTTC	.	TRBV5-5	once	TRBJ2-5
CASSHTVRGPQETQYF	TGCGCCAGCAGCCACACCGTTAGGGGCCCCCAAGAGACCCAGTACTTC	.	TRBV5-1	.	TRBJ2-5
CASSGTSGFYEQYF	TGCGCCAGCAGTGGGACTAGTGGTTTCTACGAGCAGTACTTC	TRBD2	TRBV10-2	.	TRBJ2-7
CASSPDRVRGNEQFF	TGTGCCAGCAGCCCTGACAGGGTAAGGGGGAATGAGCAGTTCTTC	TRBD1	TRBV2	.	TRBJ2-1
CASSPGGGTDTQYF	TGCGCCAGCAGTCCAGGGGGAGGTACAGATACGCAGTATTTT	.	TRBV5-1	.	TRBJ2-3
CAWTGAYNSPLHF	TGTGCCTGGACGGGGGCCTATAATTCACCCCTCCACTTT	.	TRBV30	.	TRBJ1-6
CASSLGGGYTF	TGTGCCAGCAGCTTAGGGGGTGGCTACACCTTC	.	TRBV7-9	.	TRBJ1-2
CASSLWGADSKGYTF	TGTGCCAGCAGTTTATGGGGGGCGGACTCTAAGGGCTACACCTTC	.	TRBV28	.	TRBJ1-2
CASRTSGSTDTQYF	TGTGCCAGCAGGACTAGCGGGAGCACAGATACGCAGTATTTT	TRBD2	TRBV6-1	.	TRBJ2-3
CASSPLDGREVETQYF	TGTGCCAGCAGTCCCTTGGACGGCCGGGAGGTGGAGACCCAGTACTTC	TRBD2	TRBV4-2	once	TRBJ2-5
CASSLAAGWRETQYF	TGTGCCAGCAGCTTGGCTGCGGGCTGGCGGGAGACCCAGTACTTC	.	TRBV5-4	.	TRBJ2-5
CAWGQNYGYTF	TGTGCCTGGGGACAGAACTATGGCTACACCTTC	.	TRBV30	.	TRBJ1-2
CASSSSPGTDTQYF	TGCGCCAGCAGCTCGTCCCCGGGGACAGATACGCAGTATTTT	.	TRBV5-1	.	TRBJ2-3
CASSLSTGGIYGYTF	TGTGCCAGTAGCCTCTCGACAGGGGGAATCTATGGCTACACCTTC	TRBD1	TRBV19	.	TRBJ1-2